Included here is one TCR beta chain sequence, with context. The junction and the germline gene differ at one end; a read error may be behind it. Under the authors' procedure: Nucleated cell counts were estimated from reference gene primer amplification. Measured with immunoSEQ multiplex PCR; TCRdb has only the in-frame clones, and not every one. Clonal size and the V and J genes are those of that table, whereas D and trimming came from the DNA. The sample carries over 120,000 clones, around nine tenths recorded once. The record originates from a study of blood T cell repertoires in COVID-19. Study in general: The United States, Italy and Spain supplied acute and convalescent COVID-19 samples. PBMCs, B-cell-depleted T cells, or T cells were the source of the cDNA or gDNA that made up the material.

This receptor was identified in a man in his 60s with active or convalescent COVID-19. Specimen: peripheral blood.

The CDR3 coding sequence is TGTGCCAGCACCCCACGAGGGGGCCTAACCCAGCACTTC. Amino acids: CASTPRGGLTQHF. The genes are TRBV7-2 and TRBJ2-5; 7 bases agree with TRBD1. Germline assignment: CDR1 SGHTA and CDR2 FQGNSA. The CDR3 extends over 13 amino acids.